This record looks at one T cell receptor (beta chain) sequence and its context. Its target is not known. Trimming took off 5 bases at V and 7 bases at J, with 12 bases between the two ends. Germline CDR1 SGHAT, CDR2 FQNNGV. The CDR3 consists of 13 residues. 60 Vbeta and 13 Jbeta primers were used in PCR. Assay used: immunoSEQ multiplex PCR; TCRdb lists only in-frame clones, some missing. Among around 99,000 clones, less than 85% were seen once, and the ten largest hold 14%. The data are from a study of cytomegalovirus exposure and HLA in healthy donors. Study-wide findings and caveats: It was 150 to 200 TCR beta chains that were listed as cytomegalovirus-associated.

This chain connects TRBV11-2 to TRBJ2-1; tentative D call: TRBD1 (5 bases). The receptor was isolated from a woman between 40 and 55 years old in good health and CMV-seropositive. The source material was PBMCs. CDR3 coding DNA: TGTGCCAGCAGCACCCAGGGCAGGAATGAGCAGTTCTTC. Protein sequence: CASSTQGRNEQFF.